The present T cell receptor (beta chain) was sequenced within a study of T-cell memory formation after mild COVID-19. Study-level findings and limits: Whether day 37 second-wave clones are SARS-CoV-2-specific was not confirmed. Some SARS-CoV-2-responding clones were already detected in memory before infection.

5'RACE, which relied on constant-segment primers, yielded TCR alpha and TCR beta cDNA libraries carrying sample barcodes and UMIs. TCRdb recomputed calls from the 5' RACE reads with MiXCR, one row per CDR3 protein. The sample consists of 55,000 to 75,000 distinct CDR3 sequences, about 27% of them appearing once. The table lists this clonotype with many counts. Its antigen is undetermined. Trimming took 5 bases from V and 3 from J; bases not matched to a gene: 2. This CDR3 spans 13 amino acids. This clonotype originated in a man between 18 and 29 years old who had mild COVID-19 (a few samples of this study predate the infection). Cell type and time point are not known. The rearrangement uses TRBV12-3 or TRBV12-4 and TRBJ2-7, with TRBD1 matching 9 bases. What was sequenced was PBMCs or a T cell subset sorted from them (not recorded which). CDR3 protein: CASSPGQGYEQYV. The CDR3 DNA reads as TGTGCCAGCAGTCCGGGACAGGGCTACGAGCAGTACGTC.